These 24 T cell receptor beta chains were all obtained from the same sample, sequenced in a study of immune evolution from preneoplasia to lung adenocarcinoma. Generated by immunoSEQ multiplex PCR, the TCRdb table keeps only in-frame clones and is missing some. Seen here are some 15,000 clones, roughly 80% observed once, and the top ten hold around 3%. Material: FFPE minimally invasive lung adenocarcinoma tissue. Source of these receptors: a person aged 60-79 years with lung adenocarcinoma.

This clone was seen only once. The rearrangement joins TRBV30 to TRBJ2-7; 8 nucleotides align to TRBD2. The germline V gene has CDR1 GTSNPN and CDR2 SVGIG (reference sequence). This CDR3 has 12 residues. The V gene end was trimmed by 6 bases and the J gene end by 2 bases; junction bases not matched to a gene: 3. The CDR3 DNA reads as TGTGCCTGCCTCGGGAGGGCCTACGAGCAGTACTTC. Translation gives CACLGRAYEQYF.

This chain uses TRBV11-3 with TRBJ2-1, with 10 bases lining up with TRBD2. CDR3 length: 13 residues. Trimming at V came to 5 bases and at J to 10 bases, leaving 5 bases not matched to a gene. Germline values: CDR1 SGHNT, CDR2 YENEEA. This CDR3 is CASSPSGGREQFF. CDR3 nucleotides: TGTGCCAGCAGCCCTAGCGGGGGACGAGAGCAGTTCTTC.

The chain combines TRBV10-1 with TRBJ2-5; the match to TRBD1 covers 8 bases. The V gene end was trimmed by 5 bases and the J gene end by 5 bases; junction bases not matched to a gene: 7. The CDR3 length is 14 residues. CDR1 is WNHNN and CDR2 is SYGVQD in the germline V gene (reference sequence). The chain's CDR3 is CASSRQGSDETQYF. As DNA, the CDR3 is TGCGCCAGCAGTCGACAGGGGAGTGATGAGACCCAGTACTTC.

The CDR3 sequence is CASSPRSAAFYEQYF. The CDR3, as DNA: TGTGCCAGCAGCCCGCGGTCAGCGGCCTTCTACGAGCAGTACTTC. The V call is TRBV7-8, the J call TRBJ2-7, with a possible D match to TRBD2 (5 bases). Trimming removed 5 bases at V and 3 bases at J, with 17 bases between. In germline, CDR1 is SGHVS, CDR2 FQNEAQ. The CDR3 covers 15 residues.

This clone was observed a handful of times. V usage is TRBV27 and J usage is TRBJ1-1; possible D gene TRBD1, 6 bases. Trimming pared 5 bases from V and 6 bases from J, leaving 22 bases between. The CDR3 has 16 residues. The germline V gene encodes CDR1 MNHEY and CDR2 SMNVEV (reference sequence). The DNA of the CDR3 is TGTGCCAGCAGTCCCCTCCCGGGGGCGGGCGGCGCTGAAGCTTTCTTT. Residues: CASSPLPGAGGAEAFF.

The V gene is TRBV6-5, the J gene TRBJ2-2; 7 nucleotides agree with TRBD1. Germline trimming cut 7 bases from V and 0 bases from J; bases unmatched to any gene: 5. CDR3 size: 15 residues. Germline V gives CDR1 MNHEY, CDR2 SVGAGI. As DNA, the CDR3 is TGTGCCAGCAATCCCGGACAGGCGAACACCGGGGAGCTGTTTTTT. It is translated as CASNPGQANTGELFF.

This clone was found once. The rearrangement joins TRBV7-9 to TRBJ1-5; no reliable D call. The CDR3 is 14 amino acids. The germline V and J ends were trimmed by 5 bases and 7 bases, with 15 bases remaining between them. Per germline, CDR1 SEHNR and CDR2 FQNEAQ (reference sequence). For the CDR3, the DNA is TGTGCCAGCAGCGAAAGTCCGGGGAACCAGCCCCAGCATTTT. Encoded protein: CASSESPGNQPQHF.

The gene calls are TRBV28 and TRBJ1-1; D remains unclear. CDR3 length: 14 amino acids. Trimming removed 4 bases from V and 4 bases from J, with 13 bases in between. Germline assignment: CDR1 MDHEN and CDR2 SYDVKM. CDR3: CASSSILGITEAFF. The CDR3 region has the DNA TGTGCCAGCAGTTCCATCCTCGGCATCACTGAAGCTTTCTTT. Full variable domain (rest looked up from reference TRBV28 and TRBJ1-1): DVKVTQSSRYLVKRTGEKVFLECVQDMDHENMFWYRQDPGLGLRLIYFSYDVKMKEKGDIPEGYSVSREKKERFSLILESASTNQTSMYLCASSSILGITEAFFGQGTRLTVV.

V and J are TRBV9 and TRBJ1-4; TRBD1 aligns across 8 bases. This CDR3 comprises 19 residues. CDR1 is SGDLS and CDR2 is YYNGEE in the germline V gene. V was pared by 2 bases and J by 3 bases, with 15 bases of the junction left unmatched. The CDR3 bases are TGTGCCAGCAGCGTTGGCGACGGACAGGGTCTATCGGCTAATGAAAAACTGTTTTTT. Its translation: CASSVGDGQGLSANEKLFF.

The chain links TRBV7-2 to TRBJ2-7; D is undetermined. This CDR3 has 14 amino acids. Trimming left V 1 base short and J 1 base short, with 8 bases between. Germline-derived CDR1 and CDR2 are SGHTA and FQGNSA. CDR3 protein: CASSLVGSSYEQYF. The CDR3 nucleotides are TGTGCCAGCAGCTTAGTTGGCAGTTCCTACGAGCAGTACTTC.

The chain recombines TRBV29-1 with TRBJ2-5; 11 bases fit TRBD1. Germline V gene lookup returns CDR1 SQVTM and CDR2 ANQGSEA. J gave up 4 bases and V 0 bases, and 4 bases lay outside the gene matches. This CDR3 contains 15 residues. CDR3 region: CSVEEDRGRSETQYF. The CDR3 DNA is TGCAGCGTTGAAGAGGACAGGGGGCGCTCAGAGACCCAGTACTTC.

The chain couples TRBV20-1 to TRBJ1-1; 7 bases match TRBD1. Germline loops: CDR1 DFQATT, CDR2 SNEGSKA (reference sequence). This CDR3 is 10 amino acids long. J was trimmed by 13 bases and V by 3 bases; bases with no gene match: 5. This chain's CDR3 is CSASRGEGFF. CDR3 bases: TGCAGTGCTAGCAGGGGGGAGGGTTTCTTT.

V gene TRBV15 combines with J gene TRBJ1-2; D might be TRBD1 (5 bases). From germline, CDR1 is LNHNV and CDR2 YYDKDF (reference sequence). Trimming removed 3 bases from V and 2 bases from J, with 19 bases in between. CDR3 length equals 17 residues. CDR3 sequence: CATSRDRAQGRNYGYTF. For the CDR3, the DNA is TGTGCCACCAGCAGGGACCGGGCCCAGGGAAGGAACTATGGCTACACCTTC.

The chain has TRBV28 and TRBJ1-5; D call uncertain. Germline assignment: CDR1 MDHEN and CDR2 SYDVKM. Trimming left V 4 bases short and J 4 bases short, with 5 bases between. CDR3 length equals 12 residues. The CDR3 here is CASSSLNQPQHF. CDR3 bases: TGTGCCAGCAGTTCTCTGAATCAGCCCCAGCATTTT.

This chain uses TRBV2 with TRBJ1-5; D unclear. CDR3 length: 19 amino acids. Deletions cut 6 bases from V and 0 bases from J, with 24 bases between. Per the germline V gene, CDR1 is SNHLY and CDR2 is FYNNEI. CDR3 sequence reads: CASSLRREIGVNSNQPQHF. Written as DNA, the CDR3 is TGTGCCAGCAGCCTTAGGCGGGAAATAGGCGTAAATAGCAATCAGCCCCAGCATTTT.

J is TRBJ1-2 and V is TRBV5-1; 7 positions agree with TRBD1. J lost 8 bases, V lost 3 bases, and 7 bases had no gene match. Germline V gives CDR1 SGHRS, CDR2 YFSETQ. CDR3 length: 13 residues. CDR3 amino acids: CASSSTGDRGYTF. The CDR3 DNA is TGCGCCAGCAGCTCAACAGGGGATAGAGGCTACACCTTC.

The chain combines TRBV28 with TRBJ2-2, with D uncertain. The CDR3 has 13 amino acids. Germline V gene sequence: CDR1 MDHEN, CDR2 SYDVKM. V shed 4 bases and J shed 2 bases, with 5 bases lying between them. The CDR3 nucleotides are TGTGCCAGCAGTTGGAGCAACACCGGGGAGCTGTTTTTT. Its translation is CASSWSNTGELFF.

The V call is TRBV19, the J call TRBJ2-3, with 12 bases matching TRBD1. The junction had 9 bases not matched to a gene; V was cut back by 5 bases and J by 6 bases. The CDR3 has 16 residues. Germline values: CDR1 LNHDA, CDR2 SQIVND (reference sequence). This CDR3 reads CASSAPGQGALDTQYF. In DNA form, the CDR3 reads TGTGCCAGTAGTGCGCCGGGACAGGGGGCCCTGGATACGCAGTATTTT.

The chain recombines TRBV11-2 with TRBJ2-1; 7 positions match TRBD1. CDR3 length: 12 residues. Unmatched junction bases numbered 3, after V lost 6 bases and J lost 7 bases. Germline V gene lookup returns CDR1 SGHAT and CDR2 FQNNGV. The chain's CDR3 is CASRRGPNEQFF. DNA of the CDR3: TGTGCCAGCAGGAGGGGGCCGAATGAGCAGTTCTTC.

This rearrangement joins TRBV12-5 to TRBJ2-5, with 11 positions matching TRBD2. This CDR3 is built from 15 residues. Germline-derived CDR1 and CDR2 are LGHNT and FRNRAP. J lost 5 bases, V lost 3 bases, and 5 bases had no gene match. CDR3 in amino acids: CASGLGTSGGETQYF. Here the CDR3 DNA reads TGTGCTAGTGGTTTAGGAACTAGCGGGGGTGAGACCCAGTACTTC.

This clone was found once. The chain carries TRBV15 and TRBJ1-4, with a possible D match to TRBD1 (6 bases). Germline V lookup: CDR1 LNHNV, CDR2 YYDKDF (reference sequence). This CDR3 contains 14 residues. Deletions cut 3 bases from V and 5 bases from J, with 10 bases between. Written as DNA, the CDR3 is TGTGCCACCAGCAGGGACAGAATAAATGAAAAACTGTTTTTT. It specifies CATSRDRINEKLFF.

The gene calls are TRBV18 and TRBJ2-3; D uncertain. Germline CDR1 KGHSH, CDR2 LQKENI. V shed 1 base and J shed 4 bases, with 12 bases lying between them. This CDR3 is built from 15 residues. CDR3 nucleotides: TGTGCCAGCTCACCACGGAGACTGGGCGCAGATACGCAGTATTTT. Translated: CASSPRRLGADTQYF.

CDR3 amino acids: CASSHPLNQPQHF. In nucleotides, the CDR3 is TGCGCCAGCAGCCACCCCTTAAATCAGCCCCAGCATTTT. The chain recombines TRBV4-1 with TRBJ1-5, with no clear D. Trimming took 3 bases from V and 4 from J, leaving 7 bases between them. Germline V gene sequence: CDR1 MGHRA, CDR2 YSYEKL. The CDR3 length is 13 residues.

The chain uses TRBV28 and TRBJ2-7; maybe TRBD1 (5 bases). CDR3 length equals 14 residues. Trimming pared 7 bases from V and 7 bases from J, leaving 20 bases between. In germline, CDR1 is MDHEN, CDR2 SYDVKM. Here the CDR3 reads CASKLNRLSGEQYF. CDR3 coding DNA: TGTGCCAGCAAACTAAACAGGTTAAGTGGGGAGCAGTACTTC.